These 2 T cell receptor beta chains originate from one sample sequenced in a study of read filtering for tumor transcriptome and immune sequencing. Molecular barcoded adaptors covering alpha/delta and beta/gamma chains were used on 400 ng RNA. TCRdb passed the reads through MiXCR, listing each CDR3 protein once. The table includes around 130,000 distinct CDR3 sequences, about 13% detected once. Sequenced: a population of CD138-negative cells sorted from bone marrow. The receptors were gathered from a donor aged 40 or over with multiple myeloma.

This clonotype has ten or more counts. CDR3 sequence: CASSQDGGSDTQYF. The CDR3 region has the DNA TGTGCCAGCAGCCAAGATGGAGGGTCAGATACGCAGTATTTT. The chain uses TRBV3-1 and TRBJ2-3; tentative D call: TRBD2 (6 bases). Trimming removed 0 bases at V and 4 bases at J, with 8 bases between. CDR3 length: 14 residues. The germline CDR1 and CDR2 sequences are LGHDT and YNNKEL (reference sequence).

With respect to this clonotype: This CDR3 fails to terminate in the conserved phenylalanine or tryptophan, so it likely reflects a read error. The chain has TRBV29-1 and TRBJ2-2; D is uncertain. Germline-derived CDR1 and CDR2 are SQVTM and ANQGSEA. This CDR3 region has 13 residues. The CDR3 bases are TGCGGCGTTGAGGAACAGAACACCGGGGAGCTGTTTTCT. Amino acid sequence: CGVEEQNTGELFS.